These T cell receptor beta chains were read from a single sample in a study of regulatory T cells in long-lasting Graves disease. TCRdb reprocessed the multiplex PCR reads with MiXCR, giving one entry per CDR3 protein. The repertoire consists of about 470,000 distinct CDR3 sequences, with about 22% occurring once and the leading ten covering roughly 7.1%. Sequencing was performed on peripheral blood mononuclear cells (PBMCs), taken when the disease was refractory, from a patient treated with antithyroid drugs. The receptors here all came from a female donor with Graves disease. Both conserved end residues are part of each CDR3. D genes are given only for firm matches.

V gene: TRBV10-3
J gene: TRBJ2-7
D gene: TRBD2
CDR3 protein: CAISGGSGRSYEQYF

V gene: TRBV6-2/TRBV6-3
J gene: TRBJ2-7
D gene: .
CDR3 protein: CASSYSVARAKSSYEQYF

V gene: TRBV20-1
J gene: TRBJ2-7
D gene: TRBD2
CDR3 protein: CSARAGGSYEQYF

V gene: TRBV11-2
J gene: TRBJ2-7
D gene: .
CDR3 protein: CASSSGPSYEQYF

V gene: TRBV6-5
J gene: TRBJ1-1
D gene: .
CDR3 protein: CASSYSRHMNTEAFF

V gene: TRBV12-3/TRBV12-4
J gene: TRBJ1-2
D gene: .
CDR3 protein: CASRGGDVYGYTF

V gene: TRBV14
J gene: TRBJ2-7
D gene: .
CDR3 protein: CASSEGLEYEQYF

V gene: TRBV3-1
J gene: TRBJ1-3
D gene: .
CDR3 protein: CASRKTMTKGNTIYF

V gene: TRBV3-1
J gene: TRBJ2-7
D gene: .
CDR3 protein: CASSRGVSTAEQYF

V gene: TRBV28
J gene: TRBJ2-7
D gene: .
CDR3 protein: CASSGIGERTYEQYF

V gene: TRBV11-2
J gene: TRBJ2-7
D gene: TRBD1
CDR3 protein: CASSWFGTGGKVEQYF

V gene: TRBV19
J gene: TRBJ1-4
D gene: TRBD1
CDR3 protein: CASSIVGGGEEKLFF

V gene: TRBV9
J gene: TRBJ1-1
D gene: TRBD1
CDR3 protein: CASSVGQGVAEAFF

V gene: TRBV28
J gene: TRBJ1-1
D gene: .
CDR3 protein: CASSLRTYRNGNTEAFF

V gene: TRBV28
J gene: TRBJ1-5
D gene: .
CDR3 protein: CASRQVEQHF

V gene: TRBV12-3/TRBV12-4
J gene: TRBJ1-1
D gene: TRBD1
CDR3 protein: CASGGGQLGNTEAFF

V gene: TRBV7-9
J gene: TRBJ2-7
D gene: .
CDR3 protein: CASSRVSSYEQYF

V gene: TRBV5-1
J gene: TRBJ2-7
D gene: TRBD1
CDR3 protein: CASKGQGDSIEQYF

V gene: TRBV11-2
J gene: TRBJ1-6
D gene: TRBD1
CDR3 protein: CASNFFTGGNNNSPLHF

V gene: TRBV7-2
J gene: TRBJ2-7
D gene: TRBD1
CDR3 protein: CASSSSPDRASYEQYF

V gene: TRBV28
J gene: TRBJ2-7
D gene: .
CDR3 protein: CASSLAGEGAYEQYF

V gene: TRBV12-3/TRBV12-4
J gene: TRBJ1-5
D gene: .
CDR3 protein: CASSSQQDQPQHF

V gene: TRBV5-1
J gene: TRBJ1-2
D gene: .
CDR3 protein: CASSFTGIPPYGYTF

V gene: TRBV29-1
J gene: TRBJ2-2
D gene: TRBD1
CDR3 protein: CSVLAGTDANTGELFF

V gene: TRBV7-2
J gene: TRBJ2-7
D gene: .
CDR3 protein: CASSSNHREQYF

V gene: TRBV7-2
J gene: TRBJ1-4
D gene: .
CDR3 protein: CASSLGRGNEKLFF

V gene: TRBV12-3/TRBV12-4
J gene: TRBJ2-3
D gene: .
CDR3 protein: CASRGDTDTQYF

V gene: TRBV6-1
J gene: TRBJ2-7
D gene: TRBD2
CDR3 protein: CARGAVTHGAGGPYEQYF

V gene: TRBV10-3
J gene: TRBJ2-7
D gene: .
CDR3 protein: CAISEGQGTFYEQYF

V gene: TRBV7-2
J gene: TRBJ1-6
D gene: .
CDR3 protein: CASSPSGSLMRSPLHF

V gene: TRBV6-1
J gene: TRBJ1-5
D gene: .
CDR3 protein: CASSERSQAAPQHF

V gene: TRBV5-1
J gene: TRBJ2-2
D gene: TRBD1
CDR3 protein: CASSKGTGADTGELFF

V gene: TRBV12-3/TRBV12-4
J gene: TRBJ2-2
D gene: .
CDR3 protein: CASSSSEGTTGELFF

V gene: TRBV13
J gene: TRBJ1-1
D gene: TRBD1
CDR3 protein: CASSLDQGANIRNTEAFF

V gene: TRBV19
J gene: TRBJ2-7
D gene: TRBD2
CDR3 protein: CASSQGTSGGDYEQYF

V gene: TRBV12-3/TRBV12-4
J gene: TRBJ2-5
D gene: .
CDR3 protein: CASSALRETQYF

V gene: TRBV10-3
J gene: TRBJ1-1
D gene: .
CDR3 protein: CAISDEVSSAFF

V gene: TRBV11-3
J gene: TRBJ1-1
D gene: .
CDR3 protein: CASSLDGEGTQAFF

V gene: TRBV12-3/TRBV12-4
J gene: TRBJ2-3
D gene: TRBD2
CDR3 protein: CASSNTSGGPSLDTQYF

V gene: TRBV7-9
J gene: TRBJ2-4
D gene: .
CDR3 protein: CASSLGVGTKNIQYF

V gene: TRBV13
J gene: TRBJ2-5
D gene: .
CDR3 protein: CASSLYVGETQYF

V gene: TRBV9
J gene: TRBJ2-2
D gene: .
CDR3 protein: CASSVEAANTGELFF

V gene: TRBV5-1
J gene: TRBJ2-7
D gene: TRBD2
CDR3 protein: CASSWGLPNSYEQYF

V gene: TRBV3-1
J gene: TRBJ1-1
D gene: .
CDR3 protein: CASSQDVGAEAFF

V gene: TRBV28
J gene: TRBJ2-6
D gene: TRBD1
CDR3 protein: CASSPGTGDSGANVLTF

V gene: TRBV7-2
J gene: TRBJ1-4
D gene: .
CDR3 protein: CASSLDSANEKLFF

V gene: TRBV12-3/TRBV12-4
J gene: TRBJ1-4
D gene: .
CDR3 protein: CASSRGRGNEKLFF

V gene: TRBV18
J gene: TRBJ1-5
D gene: .
CDR3 protein: CASSPPGLGNQPQHF

V gene: TRBV28
J gene: TRBJ2-5
D gene: .
CDR3 protein: CASRKGPGGETQYF

V gene: TRBV29-1
J gene: TRBJ1-2
D gene: .
CDR3 protein: CSAHTVRVGAYGYTF

V gene: TRBV7-9
J gene: TRBJ1-2
D gene: TRBD1
CDR3 protein: CASSLHPGTGAYGYTF

V gene: TRBV29-1
J gene: TRBJ1-1
D gene: TRBD1
CDR3 protein: CSVERTGMNTEAFF

V gene: TRBV20-1
J gene: TRBJ2-2
D gene: .
CDR3 protein: CSAREPHAETGELFF

V gene: TRBV20-1
J gene: TRBJ1-1
D gene: TRBD1
CDR3 protein: CRARDRMNTEAFF

V gene: TRBV20-1
J gene: TRBJ2-1
D gene: TRBD2
CDR3 protein: CSARLAGGHNEQFF

V gene: TRBV28
J gene: TRBJ2-1
D gene: TRBD1
CDR3 protein: CASSLIGTGGNEQFF

V gene: TRBV29-1
J gene: TRBJ2-7
D gene: .
CDR3 protein: CSVAGGSNYEQYF